This record concerns one TCR beta chain sequence. Its antigen is as yet unknown. This sample is part of a study of cytomegalovirus exposure and HLA in healthy donors. Study-level findings and limits: Some TCR beta chains (more than 150 of them) were listed as cytomegalovirus-associated. When a later analysis was performed, an Asian-associated ancestry cluster reportedly had fewer N-insertions than the roughly 640-donor mean. As a later analysis showed, a missense DCLRE1C variant was linked to trimming of TCR beta V- and J-genes.

In the PCR, 60 Vbeta and 13 Jbeta primers were used. Measured with immunoSEQ multiplex PCR; TCRdb has only the in-frame clones, and not every one. In the table there are 110,000 to 150,000 clones, roughly 80% of which are singletons. V dropped 6 bases and J dropped 2; count of bases not matched to a gene: 4. The germline gives CDR1 SQVTM, CDR2 ANQGSEA. The CDR3 totals 13 residues. The source is a middle-aged man in good health and CMV-seropositive. This chain joins TRBV29-1 and TRBJ1-5, with 7 bases matching TRBD1. Sequencing was done on a sample of PBMCs. In DNA form, the CDR3 reads TGCAGCGTGGGGGACAGAGGCAATCAGCCCCAGCATTTT. Amino acids: CSVGDRGNQPQHF. The full variable domain, in which reference TRBV29-1 and TRBJ1-5 provide the parts outside the CDR3, is SAVISQKPSRDICQRGTSLTIQCQVDSQVTMMFWYRQQPGQSLTLIATANQGSEATYESGFVIDKFPISRPNLTFSTLTVSNMSPEDSSIYLCSVGDRGNQPQHFGDGTRLSIL.